Listed here are 6 T cell receptor beta chains from one sample, sequenced in a study of T cell repertoires in cytomegalovirus infection. TCRdb itself ran the reads through MiXCR, one entry per CDR3 protein. The profile shows 340,000 or so distinct CDR3 sequences, just under 25% of them singletons. Their target antigens are unknown. The material was cultured PBMCs, obtained from culture after CMV antigen stimulation. These receptors were collected from a human donor in good health (CMV status not recorded). Some clones in this sample may be carry-over from other donors' samples.

This clonotype has just a few counts. The junction departs from germline at one end; a sequencing error may be responsible. V and J are TRBV7-3 and TRBJ2-1, with a possible D match to TRBD2 (5 bases). This CDR3 contains 13 residues. Per the germline V gene, CDR1 is SGHTA and CDR2 is FQGTGA. CDR3 sequence: CAGSLRTYDEQFF. CDR3 in DNA: TGTGCCGGCAGCTTAAGGACTTATGATGAGCAGTTCTTC.

A few counts support this clonotype. V and J are TRBV7-2 and TRBJ2-1; 10 bases fit TRBD2. This CDR3 contains 15 residues. In germline, CDR1 is SGHTA, CDR2 FQGNSA. Trimming cost V 8 bases and J 6 bases; bases outside gene matches: 10. This CDR3 is CASSILAGVSNEQFF. CDR3 sequence (DNA): TGTGCCAGCTCTATTCTAGCGGGAGTTAGCAATGAGCAGTTCTTC.

This chain uses TRBV19 with TRBJ2-2, with 14 bases fitting TRBD2. Germline V gene sequence: CDR1 LNHDA, CDR2 SQIVND (reference sequence). This CDR3 region has 17 residues. The V segment lost 3 bases and the J segment 4 bases; nucleotides outside the gene matches: 4. CDR3 bases: TGTGCCAGTAGTATGGCGGGACTAGCGGGAGCCACCGGGGAGCTGTTTTTT. Its translation is CASSMAGLAGATGELFF. Full variable domain (remainder filled in from reference TRBV19 and TRBJ2-2): DGGITQSPKYLFRKEGQNVTLSCEQNLNHDAMYWYRQDPGQGLRLIYYSQIVNDFQKGDIAEGYSVSREKKESFPLTVTSAQKNPTAFYLCASSMAGLAGATGELFFGEGSRLTVL.

V is TRBV11-3 and J is TRBJ2-3, with 13 bases aligning to TRBD2. V lost 5 bases to trimming and J lost 4 bases; unmatched junction nucleotides: 9. CDR3 length: 17 amino acids. Germline V lookup: CDR1 SGHNT, CDR2 YENEEA. The CDR3 here is CASSASSLAGGADTQYF. CDR3 sequence (DNA): TGTGCCAGCAGCGCCTCTTCACTAGCGGGAGGGGCAGATACGCAGTATTTT. Together with reference TRBV11-3 and TRBJ2-3, the CDR3 gives the full variable domain: EAGVVQSPRYKIIEKKQPVAFWCNPISGHNTLYWYLQNLGQGPELLIRYENEEAVDDSQLPKDRFSAERLKGVDSTLKIQPAELGDSAVYLCASSASSLAGGADTQYFGPGTRLTVL.

The rearrangement links TRBV25-1 to TRBJ1-4; D call uncertain. V lost 8 bases and J 1 base, leaving 11 bases between the germline ends. CDR1 is MGHDK and CDR2 is SYGVNS in the germline V gene. The CDR3 has 14 amino acids. CDR3 residues: CASSRQRTNEKLFF. The CDR3 bases are TGTGCCAGCTCACGGCAGAGAACTAATGAAAAACTGTTTTTT.

This clonotype came up a few times. CDR3 amino acids: CASSYSGQGYGYTF. For the CDR3, the DNA is TGTGCCAGCAGTTACTCGGGACAGGGCTATGGCTACACCTTC. V usage is TRBV7-2 and J usage is TRBJ1-2, with 9 bases aligning to TRBD1. This CDR3 contains 14 residues. The trim removed 6 bases at V and 4 bases at J, leaving 6 bases unmatched. The germline gives CDR1 SGHTA, CDR2 FQGNSA.